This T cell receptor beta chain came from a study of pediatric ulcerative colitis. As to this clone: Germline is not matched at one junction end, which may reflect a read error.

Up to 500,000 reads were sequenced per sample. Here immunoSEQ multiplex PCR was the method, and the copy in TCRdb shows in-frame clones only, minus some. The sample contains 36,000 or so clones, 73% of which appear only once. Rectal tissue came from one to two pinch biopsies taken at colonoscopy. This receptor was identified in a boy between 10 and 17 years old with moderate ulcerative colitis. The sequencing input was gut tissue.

DNA for the CDR3: TGTGCTAGCAGCTTAGAGGGGGGATCCTACAATGAGCAGTTCTTC. It is translated as CASSLEGGSYNEQFF. This chain joins TRBV7-7 and TRBJ2-1; either TRBD1 or TRBD2 may fit D (6 bases each). The CDR3 is 15 amino acids. Germline V gives CDR1 SSHAT, CDR2 FNYEAQ (reference sequence).